This T cell receptor (beta chain) was captured by sequencing in a study of CD8 T cells in Susac syndrome. Looking at the study overall: Patients with Susac syndrome had blood drawn and were at that point therapy-naive, on corticosteroids, or on intravenous immunoglobulin alone.

RNA in amounts of about 0.5 to 1 ug was reverse transcribed with random hexamers. Across 54 Vbeta and 13 Jbeta, immunoSEQ multiplex PCR amplified TCR beta CDR3. MiXCR, run by TCRdb on the immunoSEQ multiplex PCR reads, gives a single entry per CDR3 protein. The profile shows approximately 210,000 distinct CDR3 sequences, about 94% of them singletons. This CDR3 is 15 amino acids long. The V end was cut by 0 bases, the J end by 2 bases, with 11 bases between. Per the germline V gene, CDR1 is SGHTA and CDR2 is FQGNSA. Both CD4+ and CD8+ T cells were negatively isolated, and TEMRA cells underwent FACS enrichment.

The clonotype was recovered from a human donor with Susac syndrome. Sequenced material: CD4+ T cells from PBMCs. The chain couples TRBV7-2 to TRBJ2-7; D is possibly TRBD1 (5 bases). The CDR3 sequence: CASSLAAGFTYEQYF. CDR3 sequence (DNA): TGTGCCAGCAGCTTAGCGGCAGGGTTTACCTACGAGCAGTACTTC.